Below are 24 T cell receptor beta chains sequenced from a single sample in a study of OX40 agonist ivuxolimab in advanced cancers. TCRdb's copy holds only in-frame clones and misses some; the assay was immunoSEQ multiplex PCR. The top ten clones hold around 0.73% of a sample with just over 70,000 clones, around 84% of them seen once. Source: CD4+ or CD8+ T cells sorted from blood, taken in a trial of the OX40 agonist ivuxolimab. The receptors were sampled from an adult with an advanced solid tumor such as melanoma, head and neck, liver or kidney cancer.

This chain joins TRBV6-5 and TRBJ1-1; D is unclear. CDR1 and CDR2 from the germline V gene are MNHEY and SVGAGI. V lost 6 bases to trimming and J lost 0 bases, with 8 bases between them. This CDR3 has 13 residues. The CDR3 DNA reads TGTGCCAGCAGCCCATTTATGAACACTGAAGCTTTCTTT. It codes for CASSPFMNTEAFF.

The chain carries TRBV28 and TRBJ2-7, with a tentative D call TRBD2 (6 bases). The germline V and J ends were trimmed by 10 bases and 6 bases, with 19 bases remaining between them. Looked up from germline, CDR1 is MDHEN and CDR2 is SYDVKM. The CDR3 sequence is 13 residues long. The CDR3 nucleotides read TGTGCCACCCGGGGAGGATCCCCTCGCGAGCAGTACTTC. Its protein is CATRGGSPREQYF.

In nucleotides, the CDR3 is TGTGCCAGCAGTGACAGGGACATATACAATGAGCAGTTCTTC. This gives the protein CASSDRDIYNEQFF. The chain combines TRBV6-1 with TRBJ2-1; D is possibly TRBD1 (6 bases). The CDR3 consists of 14 residues. The germline V gene has CDR1 MNHNS and CDR2 SASEGT. V shed 3 bases and J shed 4 bases, with 10 bases lying between them.

The chain uses TRBV6-6 and TRBJ2-7; 7 bases align to TRBD1. Looked up from germline, CDR1 is MNHNY and CDR2 is SVGAGI (reference sequence). The trim removed 6 bases at V and 6 bases at J, leaving 8 bases unmatched. The CDR3 consists of 13 residues. The DNA for the CDR3 is TGTGCCAGCAGGGACAGGAACCTCCGCGAGCAGTACTTC. It specifies CASRDRNLREQYF.

The J gene is TRBJ2-3, the V gene TRBV6-5; no definite D call. CDR3 length equals 12 residues. The V end was cut by 4 bases, the J end by 9 bases, with 11 bases between. Germline V gives CDR1 MNHEY, CDR2 SVGAGI. The CDR3 loop reads CASSSPGLTQYF. The CDR3, as DNA: TGTGCCAGCAGTTCTCCCGGGCTCACGCAGTATTTT.

The chain carries TRBV18 and TRBJ2-1; TRBD1 matches 7 bases. CDR3 length equals 14 residues. CDR1 is KGHSH and CDR2 is LQKENI in the germline V gene. After removal of 2 bases from V and 4 bases from J, the junction contained 2 bases not matched to a gene. This CDR3 is CASSPTTGYNEQFF. CDR3 sequence (DNA): TGTGCCAGCTCACCAACGACAGGGTACAATGAGCAGTTCTTC.

This clone was picked up a small number of times. The J gene is TRBJ2-7, the V gene TRBV4-1; 7 positions agree with TRBD1. The CDR3 has 19 residues. The V segment lost 0 bases and the J segment 0 bases; nucleotides outside the gene matches: 14. The germline V gene has CDR1 MGHRA and CDR2 YSYEKL. The CDR3 sequence: CASSQDLLGQTSFSYEQYF. CDR3 DNA: TGCGCCAGCAGCCAAGATTTGCTGGGACAGACGAGCTTCTCCTACGAGCAGTACTTC.

Concerning this clone: Relative to the germline gene, one junction end is altered; a read error may explain this. The chain combines TRBV7-2 with TRBJ2-3; 9 positions agree with TRBD2. Germline V CDR1 and CDR2: SGHTA, FQGNSA. The CDR3 covers 14 residues. The chain's CDR3 is CASSLVGSSGVGDF. CDR3 sequence (DNA): TGTGCCAGCAGCTTAGTAGGTTCTAGCGGGGTAGGGGATTTT.

This clone appeared a single time. The chain employs TRBV28 and TRBJ2-7, with D possibly TRBD2 on 7 matching bases. The CDR3 spans 15 residues. The V and J ends lost 6 bases and 0 bases respectively, with 15 bases between them. CDR1 is MDHEN and CDR2 is SYDVKM in the germline V gene. As DNA, the CDR3 is TGTGCCAGCAGGCGCGGGGGCCGGGACTCCTACGAGCAGTACTTC. Residues: CASRRGGRDSYEQYF.

This rearrangement joins TRBV19 to TRBJ1-5, with D tentatively TRBD1 (6 bases). Germline-derived CDR1 and CDR2 are LNHDA and SQIVND (reference sequence). The V end was cut by 5 bases, the J end by 1 base, with 9 bases between. This CDR3 comprises 14 residues. CDR3 region: CASSPDRSNQPQHF. In DNA form, the CDR3 reads TGTGCCAGTAGTCCGGACAGAAGCAATCAGCCCCAGCATTTT. Full variable domain (remainder filled in from reference TRBV19 and TRBJ1-5): DGGITQSPKYLFRKEGQNVTLSCEQNLNHDAMYWYRQDPGQGLRLIYYSQIVNDFQKGDIAEGYSVSREKKESFPLTVTSAQKNPTAFYLCASSPDRSNQPQHFGDGTRLSIL.

This clone was detected once. The chain carries TRBV5-1 and TRBJ2-7, with D unclear. The CDR3 has 13 residues. V lost 1 base, J lost 7 bases, and 12 bases lay in between. Germline lookup yields CDR1 SGHRS and CDR2 YFSETQ. The CDR3 sequence: CASSLSRFVEQYF. In nucleotides, the CDR3 is TGCGCCAGCAGCTTGTCGCGTTTTGTGGAGCAGTACTTC.

The gene calls are TRBV11-2 and TRBJ1-1, with D uncertain. The CDR3 totals 13 residues. The ends were cut back, 3 bases at V and 2 bases at J, with 7 bases in the middle. The germline V gene has CDR1 SGHAT and CDR2 FQNNGV. For the CDR3, the DNA is TGTGCCAGCAGCTTGGGAGTAAACACTGAAGCTTTCTTT. Amino acid sequence: CASSLGVNTEAFF.

J is TRBJ1-2 and V is TRBV5-1; 9 nucleotides agree with TRBD1. The V gene's germline CDR1 is SGHRS and CDR2 YFSETQ. J gave up 5 bases and V 2 bases, and 7 bases lay outside the gene matches. This CDR3 is built from 15 residues. Here the CDR3 DNA reads TGCGCCAGCAGCTTCGGGGACAGGGCTAGTTATGGCTACACCTTC. This translates into CASSFGDRASYGYTF.

The count of this clone is one. The rearrangement links TRBV6-5 to TRBJ1-2; maybe TRBD1 (6 bases). The germline V and J ends were trimmed by 6 bases and 8 bases, with 13 bases remaining between them. Germline assignment: CDR1 MNHEY and CDR2 SVGAGI. The CDR3 spans 12 residues. CDR3 residues: CASRGQSRGYTF. For the CDR3, the DNA is TGTGCCAGCAGAGGACAGTCACGCGGCTACACCTTC.

The chain couples TRBV5-1 to TRBJ2-3; D gene uncertain. V was pared by 0 bases and J by 7 bases, with 15 bases between. The CDR3 extends over 15 amino acids. CDR1 and CDR2 from the germline V gene are SGHRS and YFSETQ. CDR3 sequence reads: CASSLGEAPSYTQYF. In DNA, the CDR3 is TGCGCCAGCAGCTTGGGTGAGGCCCCGTCCTATACGCAGTATTTT.

This chain connects TRBV5-1 to TRBJ1-3, with D uncertain. Germline V gene sequence: CDR1 SGHRS, CDR2 YFSETQ. Trimming cost V 3 bases and J 4 bases, with 17 bases left between them. This CDR3 region has 16 residues. In DNA form, the CDR3 reads TGCGCCAGCAGCTCCACCTTTTCGAGCGGAGGAAACACCATATATTTT. This sequence encodes CASSSTFSSGGNTIYF.

A word on this clone: Other DNA sequences in the same sample also yield this CDR3. The CDR3: CASSLERGSYEQYF. As DNA, the CDR3 is TGTGCCAGCAGCTTAGAGCGGGGATCCTACGAGCAGTACTTC. The gene calls are TRBV7-2 and TRBJ2-7; TRBD2 aligns across 7 bases. V gave up 1 base and J gave up 1 base; unmatched junction bases: 1. The CDR3 loop spans 14 amino acids. Germline CDR1 and CDR2: SGHTA and FQGNSA.

The chain carries TRBV7-9 and TRBJ1-5, with 8 positions matching TRBD1. Germline assignment: CDR1 SEHNR and CDR2 FQNEAQ (reference sequence). The ends lost 4 bases at V and 2 bases at J; junction bases unmatched: 7. The CDR3 is 16 residues long. CDR3 sequence reads: CASSSDREKGNQPQHF. CDR3 coding DNA: TGTGCCAGCAGCTCGGACAGGGAAAAAGGCAATCAGCCCCAGCATTTT.

This clone has only one observation. The V and J genes are TRBV12-1 and TRBJ1-6. TRBV12-1 is a pseudogene. CDR3 length equals 14 residues. This chain's CDR3 is CATRPCSYNSPLHF. The CDR3 coding sequence is TGTGCCACACGGCCCTGCTCCTATAATTCACCCCTCCACTTT.

This chain links TRBV10-3 with TRBJ2-1, with TRBD2 matching over 7 bases. The CDR3 is 17 residues long. Germline assignment: CDR1 ENHRY and CDR2 SYGVKD. Trimming removed 6 bases from V and 3 bases from J; junction bases left unmatched: 14. The CDR3 nucleotides are TGTGCCATCAGCGGCAGGGAACGGCGGGGGAGCTACAATGAGCAGTTCTTC. Its protein is CAISGRERRGSYNEQFF.

The chain carries TRBV5-1 and TRBJ2-7, with TRBD1 matching 10 bases. The CDR3 extends over 15 amino acids. The germline CDR1 and CDR2 sequences are SGHRS and YFSETQ. Trimming at V came to 5 bases and at J to 0 bases, leaving 5 bases not matched to a gene. The CDR3 nucleotides are TGCGCCAGCAGACGTGGGACAGGGGCCTCCTACGAGCAGTACTTC. It specifies CASRRGTGASYEQYF.

The CDR3 DNA reads TGTGCCAGCAGTAGCGGACAGGGCCCCAATGAGCAGTTCTTC. Its protein is CASSSGQGPNEQFF. The chain employs TRBV28 and TRBJ2-1; 8 bases align to TRBD1. Germline trimming cut 5 bases from V and 6 bases from J; bases unmatched to any gene: 6. CDR3 length: 14 amino acids. Germline V gene data show CDR1 as MDHEN and CDR2 as SYDVKM.

This sequence joins TRBV7-8 and TRBJ2-6; 9 positions match TRBD1. In germline, CDR1 is SGHVS, CDR2 FQNEAQ. V lost 4 bases, J lost 1 base, and 5 bases stayed unmatched. This CDR3 contains 17 residues. CDR3 coding DNA: TGTGCCAGCAGCTACCGGGACAGGGAGTCTGGGGCCAACGTCCTGACTTTC. Translating gives CASSYRDRESGANVLTF.

The J gene is TRBJ2-6, the V gene TRBV28; D is uncertain. Germline CDR1 reads MDHEN; CDR2 reads SYDVKM. Trimming shortened V by 5 bases and J by 5 bases, and 16 bases separated the two germline ends. This CDR3 contains 16 residues. The CDR3 loop reads CASSGLTQSRANVLTF. The CDR3 DNA follows: TGTGCCAGCAGTGGCTTGACACAAAGTCGGGCCAACGTCCTGACTTTC.